This T cell receptor (beta chain) derives from a study of graft-versus-host responses after intestinal transplantation. Background on the study: Multivisceral, liver-intestinal, or isolated intestinal transplants were received by the recipients. Study-wide results and limits: Some patients had graft-donor T cell macrochimerism. In their allografts, the ratios of graft-versus-host to host-versus-graft T cell clones were high. After transplant, early declines in HvG clones were associated with peak levels of circulating GvH clones. Detected in recipient marrow were GvH clones, some of which were first observed in ileum or blood.

TCRdb's table, derived via immunoSEQ multiplex PCR, lists solely in-frame clones and lacks some. Among tens of thousands of clones listed, just over 90% were seen once. To note about this clone: Its cognate antigen is unknown.

V gave up 0 bases and J gave up 3 bases, with 9 bases separating them. CDR3 size: 14 residues. Germline lookup yields CDR1 KGHSH and CDR2 LQKENI. This TCR was sampled from a human donor who received an intestinal transplant. This material consisted of unstimulated CD8+ T cells sorted from spleen or lymph node cells, taken before intestinal transplant. The chain recombines TRBV18 with TRBJ2-7, with a possible D match to TRBD1 (6 bases). CDR3 region: CASSPPGAGYEQYF. CDR3 DNA sequence: TGTGCCAGCTCACCACCGGGGGCGGGCTACGAGCAGTACTTC.